Listed below are T cell receptor beta chains from one sample, sequenced in a study of blood T cell repertoires in COVID-19. Some clones are missing from TCRdb's copy, which holds only in-frame ones; the method was immunoSEQ multiplex PCR. The table shows tens of thousands of clones, with around 86% occurring only once. Material: peripheral blood. These receptors came from a man in his fifties with active COVID-19. The CDR3 runs from the conserved cysteine through the conserved F or W. D genes are given only for firm matches. The size of a clone is reported for some rows only, either as once, few or many, or as a class for expanded clones.

V gene	J gene	clone size	D gene	CDR3 protein	CDR3 DNA
TRBV18	TRBJ1-6	-	TRBD1	CASSPTTGDSPLHF	TGTGCCAGCTCACCAACCACAGGGGATTCACCCCTCCACTTT
TRBV7-9	TRBJ2-3	medium-sized	-	CASSPDITQYF	TGTGCCAGCAGCCCGGACATTACGCAGTATTTT
TRBV6-2/TRBV6-3	TRBJ2-1	-	-	CASSYSGAGWLDEQFF	TGTGCCAGCAGTTACTCCGGGGCGGGATGGCTCGATGAGCAGTTCTTC
TRBV19	TRBJ1-1	once	-	CASSLNMNTEAFF	TGTGCCAGTAGTTTGAACATGAACACTGAAGCTTTCTTT
TRBV7-2	TRBJ2-1	once	TRBD1	CASSFPLLGQAFYNEQFF	TGTGCCAGCAGCTTCCCCCTGCTGGGACAGGCGTTCTACAATGAGCAGTTCTTC
TRBV3-1/TRBV3-2	TRBJ2-1	once	TRBD2	CASSQGSLAGVNEQFF	TGTGCCAGCAGCCAAGGTAGTCTAGCGGGGGTCAATGAGCAGTTCTTC
TRBV5-1	TRBJ2-7	-	-	CASSSGQGTYEQYF	TGCGCCAGCAGTTCCGGGCAGGGAACCTACGAGCAGTACTTC
TRBV9	TRBJ2-2	-	TRBD1	CASGTGTTGELFF	TGTGCCAGCGGGACAGGTACCACCGGGGAGCTGTTTTTT
TRBV6-6	TRBJ2-7	few	TRBD2	CASSYSGGFEQYF	TGTGCCAGCAGTTACTCGGGAGGGTTCGAGCAGTACTTC
TRBV6-5	TRBJ2-3	-	TRBD1	CASSYGGTGGYTQYF	TGTGCCAGCAGTTACGGCGGGACAGGCGGGTATACGCAGTATTTT
TRBV5-5	TRBJ2-5	-	TRBD2	CASSSGGSGGAGETQYF	TGTGCCAGCAGCTCCGGTGGTAGCGGGGGGGCAGGGGAGACCCAGTACTTC
TRBV19	TRBJ2-7	-	TRBD1	CASSGGPGTGRTYEQYF	TGTGCCAGTAGTGGCGGCCCAGGGACAGGGAGGACCTACGAGCAGTACTTC
TRBV5-8	TRBJ1-4	-	TRBD1	CASSRGQRVNEKLFF	TGTGCCAGCAGCAGGGGACAGCGGGTTAATGAAAAACTGTTTTTT
TRBV4-3	TRBJ1-4	-	-	CASSQDVGEVEKLFF	TGCGCCAGCAGCCAAGATGTAGGGGAGGTTGAAAAACTGTTTTTT
TRBV7-9	TRBJ1-1	-	-	CASSPQVQAFF	TGTGCCAGCAGCCCCCAGGTTCAAGCTTTCTTT
TRBV28	TRBJ2-5	-	TRBD2	CASSLAGGPKETQYF	TGTGCCAGCAGCCTAGCGGGAGGGCCTAAAGAGACCCAGTACTTC
TRBV9	TRBJ1-4	-	-	CASSVLGAGNEKLFF	TGTGCCAGCAGCGTATTGGGGGCTGGTAATGAAAAACTGTTTTTT
TRBV3-1/TRBV3-2	TRBJ2-5	-	TRBD1	CASSQDNPSTGGRAQYF	TGTGCCAGCAGCCAAGATAATCCCTCGACAGGGGGTAGGGCCCAGTACTTC
TRBV7-2	TRBJ2-4	-	-	CASSLASSGNIQYF	TGTGCCAGCAGCTTAGCGAGTTCGGGGAACATTCAGTACTTC
TRBV30	TRBJ2-7	-	TRBD1	CAWSTGTGPSYEQYF	TGTGCCTGGAGTACCGGGACAGGACCCTCCTACGAGCAGTACTTC
TRBV3-1/TRBV3-2	TRBJ2-7	-	-	CASSQVPGYEQYF	TGTGCCAGCAGCCAAGTTCCAGGCTACGAGCAGTACTTC
TRBV5-5	TRBJ2-5	-	-	CASSLAGEQETQYF	TGTGCCAGCAGCTTGGCCGGGGAACAAGAGACCCAGTACTTC